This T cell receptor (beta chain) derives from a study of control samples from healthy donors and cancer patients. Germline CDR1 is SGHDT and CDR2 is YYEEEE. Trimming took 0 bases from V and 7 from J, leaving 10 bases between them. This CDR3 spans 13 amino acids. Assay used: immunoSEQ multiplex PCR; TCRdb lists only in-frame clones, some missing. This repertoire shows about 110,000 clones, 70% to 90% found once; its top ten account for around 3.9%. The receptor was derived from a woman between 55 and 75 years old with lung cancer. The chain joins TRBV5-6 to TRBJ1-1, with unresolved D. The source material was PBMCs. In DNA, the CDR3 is TGTGCCAGCAGCTTGGGAATCAGCATTGAAGCTTTCTTT. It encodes CASSLGISIEAFF.